These 2 T cell receptor beta chains were sequenced from one sample in a study of T cells in Graves' hyperthyroidism and ophthalmopathy. TCR beta CDR3 regions were amplified from RNA. Researchers ran a first-round RT-PCR on the TCR CDR3 using the HTBI primer set. TCRdb used MiXCR to reprocess the multiplex PCR reads, holding one entry per CDR3 protein. This table has more than 55,000 distinct CDR3 sequences, roughly 50% appearing once. The sample taken for sequencing was blood. The receptors were sampled from a woman aged 55-69 years with Graves' ophthalmopathy.

This sequence joins TRBV6-1 and TRBJ2-5, with 10 bases fitting TRBD1. The CDR3 has 14 amino acids. V gave up 6 bases and J gave up 1 base; unmatched junction bases: 2. Germline CDR1 reads MNHNS; CDR2 reads SASEGT. The CDR3 reads CASSRTGGQETQYF. For the CDR3, the DNA is TGTGCCAGCAGCCGGACAGGGGGCCAAGAGACCCAGTACTTC.

The gene calls are TRBV20-1 and TRBJ2-1, with TRBD2 identical over 12 bases. Germline V CDR1 and CDR2: DFQATT, SNEGSKA (reference sequence). The CDR3 loop spans 14 amino acids. Trimming cost V 5 bases and J 6 bases; bases outside gene matches: 5. The CDR3 loop is CSALTSGGGNEQFF. CDR3 DNA: TGCAGTGCTTTGACTAGCGGGGGCGGCAATGAGCAGTTCTTC.